One sample yielded the 9 T cell receptor beta chains listed below, sequenced in a study of T cell responses to AZD1222 COVID-19 vaccine (dated by TCRdb to 2020 to 2022). The library was prepared using the immunoSEQ multiplex PCR assay. The immuneACCESS repertoire file appears here via TCRdb, limited to in-frame rearrangements. These files lack a portion of the clones; in checked studies, under half of the deficit traces to unresolved V genes, and the cause of the others is not known. This sample gives around 160,000 clones in total; approximately 94% of them show up just once. The ten most abundant clones make up roughly 5.5% of the sample. What the time point label conveys for this sample: about 28 days (+/-7) after the second vaccine dose. Sequences were derived from peripheral blood, sampled 28 days after the second AZD1222 dose. Receptor source: an adult who received the AZD1222 COVID-19 vaccine.

The CDR3 is CASSHNRDRGLSDYGYTF. CDR3 DNA sequence: TGTGCCAGCAGTCACAACAGGGACAGGGGGCTGAGCGACTATGGCTACACCTTC. The genes are TRBV2 and TRBJ1-2; 12 bases align to TRBD1. The CDR3 sequence is 18 residues long. The J segment lost 3 bases and the V segment lost 5 bases, leaving 13 bases of the junction unmatched. Germline V gene data show CDR1 as SNHLY and CDR2 as FYNNEI.

The chain recombines TRBV7-2 with TRBJ2-6; D gene unclear. CDR1 and CDR2 (germline): SGHTA, FQGNSA. CDR3 length: 15 amino acids. The V gene lost 1 base and the J gene lost 1 base, with 5 bases spanning the gap. DNA for the CDR3: TGTGCCAGCAGCTTAGTGGTGTCTGGGGCCAACGTCCTGACTTTC. Amino acid sequence: CASSLVVSGANVLTF.

This clone occurred a few times. V gene TRBV5-5 combines with J gene TRBJ2-2, with 13 bases lining up with TRBD2. CDR3 length: 18 residues. The J segment lost 9 bases and the V segment lost 1 base, leaving 12 bases of the junction unmatched. Germline CDR1 reads SGHKS; CDR2 reads YYEKEE (reference sequence). The CDR3 protein is CASSLSWGTSGTHRELFF. The CDR3 DNA reads as TGTGCCAGCAGCTTGAGCTGGGGGACTAGCGGGACCCACCGGGAGCTGTTTTTT.

This clone was counted once. The V gene is TRBV6-5, the J gene TRBJ1-2, with 10 bases lining up with TRBD1. Germline CDR1 and CDR2: MNHEY and SVGAGI. Germline trimming cut 2 bases from V and 8 bases from J; bases unmatched to any gene: 11. The CDR3 is made up of 16 amino acids. CDR3 in amino acids: CASSYSRDRGLSGYTF. DNA for the CDR3: TGTGCCAGCAGTTACAGCCGGGACAGGGGCCTAAGCGGCTACACCTTC.

The chain joins TRBV4-3 to TRBJ2-1, with 12 bases aligning to TRBD2. V gave up 5 bases and J gave up 4 bases; unmatched junction bases: 3. The CDR3 is 15 amino acids. Germline V CDR1 and CDR2: LGHNA, YSLEER. The CDR3 DNA reads as TGCGCCAGCAGCTCCGGGACTAGCGGGTACAATGAGCAGTTCTTC. Translation gives CASSSGTSGYNEQFF.

The chain joins TRBV30 to TRBJ1-3; no definite D call. The germline CDR1 and CDR2 sequences are GTSNPN and SVGIG (reference sequence). The CDR3 extends over 16 amino acids. V was cut by 4 bases and J by 0 bases, with 16 bases left in between. CDR3 DNA: TGTGCCTGGACCCTGAGCGTCTGGGCCTCTGGAAACACCATATATTTT. It yields the protein CAWTLSVWASGNTIYF.

Comments on this clone: Other DNA sequences in the same sample also yield this CDR3. The chain is built from TRBV7-2 and TRBJ2-7; no firm D call. The germline CDR1 and CDR2 sequences are SGHTA and FQGNSA. V lost 6 bases and J 0 bases, leaving 6 bases between the germline ends. The CDR3 spans 12 residues. The CDR3, as DNA: TGTGCCAGCAGTTCTAGCTCCTACGAGCAGTACTTC. It is translated as CASSSSSYEQYF.

The CDR3 here is CASRGRTAGDTGELFF. The DNA for the CDR3 is TGTGCCAGCAGGGGGAGAACAGCGGGAGACACCGGGGAGCTGTTTTTT. This rearrangement joins TRBV5-8 to TRBJ2-2; 8 bases match TRBD2. The CDR3 has 16 amino acids. After removal of 5 bases from V and 3 bases from J, the junction contained 9 bases not matched to a gene. Germline assignment: CDR1 SGHTS and CDR2 YDEGEE.

The table lists this clone with a count of one. The rearrangement links TRBV12-3 or TRBV12-4 to TRBJ2-7; TRBD1 agrees at 9 bases. This CDR3 region has 13 residues. V gave up 8 bases and J gave up 2 bases; unmatched junction bases: 4. The DNA for the CDR3 is TGTGCCAGCGCCGGGACAGGGACCTACGAGCAGTACTTC. Encoded protein: CASAGTGTYEQYF.